The sequence of this T cell receptor (beta chain) was determined in a study of T cells in Graves' hyperthyroidism and ophthalmopathy. Using RNA transcripts as the source, TCR beta CDR3 regions were amplified. When the TCR CDR3 underwent first-round RT-PCR, the HTBI primer set was used. MiXCR was run by TCRdb on the multiplex PCR reads, yielding one entry per CDR3 protein. The sample lists about 740,000 distinct CDR3 sequences; 14% were seen once. Around 10 ml fresh peripheral blood yielded the PBMCs. CDR1 is KGHSH and CDR2 is LQKENI in the germline V gene. This CDR3 contains 16 residues. Between the trimmed V and J ends, which lost 1 base and 4 bases, there was a span of 16 bases.

The sequence was obtained from a woman under 30 with Graves' hyperthyroidism. Sequenced sample: blood. The genes are TRBV18 and TRBJ1-2; no clear D gene. The CDR3 region is CASSPRPDPAAYGYTF. In DNA form, the CDR3 reads TGTGCCAGCTCACCACGCCCCGACCCTGCTGCCTATGGCTACACCTTC.